This T cell receptor beta chain emerged from a study of T cell repertoires in cytomegalovirus infection. The germline V gene encodes CDR1 MNHNS and CDR2 SASEGT. After removal of 5 bases from V and 2 bases from J, the junction contained 6 bases not matched to a gene. The CDR3 consists of 15 residues. Study-level points and caveats: Using cumulative public TCR beta family frequency, the authors identified those who carried CMV together with the relevant HLA.

In the case of this clonotype: The antigen is not known.

TCRdb analysed the reads with MiXCR anew, one entry per CDR3 protein. The table shows hundreds of thousands of distinct CDR3 sequences, with approximately 29% occurring only once. The chain joins TRBV6-1 to TRBJ2-3; TRBD1 aligns across 8 bases. The sequencing used cultured CD8+ T cells from PBMCs, collected from culture after CMV antigen stimulation. This sequence originates from a human donor in good health (CMV status not recorded). Some clones in this sample may be carry-over from other donors' samples. The CDR3 nucleotides read TGTGCCAGCAGTTGGACAGGGACCCCCACAGATACGCAGTATTTT. As protein: CASSWTGTPTDTQYF.